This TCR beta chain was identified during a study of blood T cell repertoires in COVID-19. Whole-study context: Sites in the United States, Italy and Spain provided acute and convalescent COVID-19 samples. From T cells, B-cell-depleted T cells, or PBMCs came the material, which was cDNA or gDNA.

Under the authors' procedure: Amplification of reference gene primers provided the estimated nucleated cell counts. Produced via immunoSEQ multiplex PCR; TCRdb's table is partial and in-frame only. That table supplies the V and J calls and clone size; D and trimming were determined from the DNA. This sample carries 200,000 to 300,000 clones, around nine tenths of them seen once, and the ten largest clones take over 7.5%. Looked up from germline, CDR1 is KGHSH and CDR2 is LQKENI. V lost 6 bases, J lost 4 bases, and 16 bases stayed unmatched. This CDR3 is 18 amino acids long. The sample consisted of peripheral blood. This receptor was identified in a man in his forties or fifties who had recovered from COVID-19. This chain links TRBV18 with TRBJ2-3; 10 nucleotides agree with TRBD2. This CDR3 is CASSTRSGRALGADTQYF. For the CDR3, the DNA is TGTGCCAGCTCGACTAGGAGCGGGAGGGCCCTCGGGGCAGATACGCAGTATTTT.